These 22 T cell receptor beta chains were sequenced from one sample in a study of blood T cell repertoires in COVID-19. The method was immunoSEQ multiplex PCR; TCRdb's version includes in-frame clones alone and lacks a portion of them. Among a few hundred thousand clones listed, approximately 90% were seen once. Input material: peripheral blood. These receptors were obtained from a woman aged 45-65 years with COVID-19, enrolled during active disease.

The CDR3 loop reads CASSWDNYYEQYF. CDR3 DNA: TGCGCCAGCAGCTGGGACAACTACTACGAGCAGTACTTC. This sequence joins TRBV5-1 and TRBJ2-7; tentatively, D is TRBD1 (6 bases). Looked up from germline, CDR1 is SGHRS and CDR2 is YFSETQ. This CDR3 contains 13 residues. The ends were cut back, 3 bases at V and 3 bases at J, with 10 bases in the middle.

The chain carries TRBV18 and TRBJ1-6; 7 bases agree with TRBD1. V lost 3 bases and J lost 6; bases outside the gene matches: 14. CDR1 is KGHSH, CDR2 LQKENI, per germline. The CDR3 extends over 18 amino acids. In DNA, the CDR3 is TGTGCCAGCTCACCTGTGGAGACAGGGAGTTTCCCTAATTCACCCCTCCACTTT. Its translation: CASSPVETGSFPNSPLHF.

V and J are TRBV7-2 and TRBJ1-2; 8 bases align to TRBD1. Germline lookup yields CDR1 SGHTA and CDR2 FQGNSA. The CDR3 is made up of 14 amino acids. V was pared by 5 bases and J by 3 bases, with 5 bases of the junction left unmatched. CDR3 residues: CASSTRQGYYGYTF. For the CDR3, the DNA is TGTGCCAGCAGCACACGACAGGGGTACTATGGCTACACCTTC.

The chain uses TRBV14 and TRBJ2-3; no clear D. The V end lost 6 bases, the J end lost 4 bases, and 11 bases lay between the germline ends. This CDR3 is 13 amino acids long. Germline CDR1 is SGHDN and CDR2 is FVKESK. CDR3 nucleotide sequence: TGTGCCAGCAGTCCCCGGGTGGCAGATACGCAGTATTTT. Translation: CASSPRVADTQYF.

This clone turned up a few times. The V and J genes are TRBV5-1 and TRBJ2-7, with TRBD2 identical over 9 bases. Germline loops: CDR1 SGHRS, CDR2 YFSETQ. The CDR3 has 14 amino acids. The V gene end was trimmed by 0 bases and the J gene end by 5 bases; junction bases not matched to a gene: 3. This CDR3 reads CASSLEASGDEQYF. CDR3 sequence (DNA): TGCGCCAGCAGCTTGGAGGCTAGCGGGGACGAGCAGTACTTC.

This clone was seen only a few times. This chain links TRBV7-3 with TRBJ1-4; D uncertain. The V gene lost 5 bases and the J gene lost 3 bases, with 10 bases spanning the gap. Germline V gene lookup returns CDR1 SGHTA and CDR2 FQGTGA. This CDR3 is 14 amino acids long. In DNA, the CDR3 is TGTGCCAGCAGCACTCAAATTCCTAATGAAAAACTGTTTTTT. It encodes CASSTQIPNEKLFF.

CDR3 loop: CASSNRDILNQPQHF. The CDR3 DNA follows: TGTGCCAGCAGCAACCGGGACATCCTCAATCAGCCCCAGCATTTT. The chain is built from TRBV13 and TRBJ1-5; perhaps TRBD1 as D (6 bases). The V gene's germline CDR1 is PRHDT and CDR2 FYEKMQ (reference sequence). V shed 5 bases and J shed 3 bases, with 14 bases lying between them. This CDR3 has 15 amino acids.

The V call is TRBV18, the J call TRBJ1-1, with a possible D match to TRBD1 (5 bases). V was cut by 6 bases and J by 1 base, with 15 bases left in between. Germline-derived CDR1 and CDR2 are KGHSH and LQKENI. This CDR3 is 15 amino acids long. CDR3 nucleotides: TGTGCCAGCTCCCGCCGGAGGGACGCGAACACTGAAGCTTTCTTT. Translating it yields CASSRRRDANTEAFF. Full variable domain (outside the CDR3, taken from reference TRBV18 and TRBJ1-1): NAGVMQNPRHLVRRRGQEARLRCSPMKGHSHVYWYRQLPEEGLKFMVYLQKENIIDESGMPKERFSAEFPKEGPSILRIQQVVRGDSAAYFCASSRRRDANTEAFFGQGTRLTVV.

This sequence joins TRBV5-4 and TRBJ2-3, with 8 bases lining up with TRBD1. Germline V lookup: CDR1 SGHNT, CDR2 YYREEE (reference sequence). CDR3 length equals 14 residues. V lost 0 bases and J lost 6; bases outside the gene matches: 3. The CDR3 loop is CASSLVDRDDTQYF. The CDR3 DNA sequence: TGTGCCAGCAGCTTGGTGGACAGGGACGATACGCAGTATTTT.

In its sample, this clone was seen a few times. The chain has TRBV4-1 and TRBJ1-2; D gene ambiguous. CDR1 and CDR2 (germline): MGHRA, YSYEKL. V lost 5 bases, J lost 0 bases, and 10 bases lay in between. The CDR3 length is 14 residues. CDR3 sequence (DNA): TGCGCCAGCAGCAACCCAGGAACTAACTATGGCTACACCTTC. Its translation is CASSNPGTNYGYTF.

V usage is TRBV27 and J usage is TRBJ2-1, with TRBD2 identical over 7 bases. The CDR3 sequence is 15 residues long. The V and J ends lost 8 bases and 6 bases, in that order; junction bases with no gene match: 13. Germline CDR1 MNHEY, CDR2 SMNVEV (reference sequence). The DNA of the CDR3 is TGTGCCAGCGCTATATGGGGGGGAACGGGCAATGAGCAGTTCTTC. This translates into CASAIWGGTGNEQFF.

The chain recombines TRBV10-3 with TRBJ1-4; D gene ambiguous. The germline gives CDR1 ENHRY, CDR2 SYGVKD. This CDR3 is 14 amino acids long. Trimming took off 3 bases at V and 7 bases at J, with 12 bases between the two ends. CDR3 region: CAISDPRSGEKLFF. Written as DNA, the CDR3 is TGTGCCATCAGTGACCCCAGGAGCGGTGAAAAACTGTTTTTT.

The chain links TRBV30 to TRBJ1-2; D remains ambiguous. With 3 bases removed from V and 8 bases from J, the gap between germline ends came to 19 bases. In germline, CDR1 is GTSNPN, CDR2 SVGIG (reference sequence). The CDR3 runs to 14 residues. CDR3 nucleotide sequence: TGTGCCTGGAGCCCTCTCGACGGGTACCAGGGCTACACCTTC. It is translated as CAWSPLDGYQGYTF.

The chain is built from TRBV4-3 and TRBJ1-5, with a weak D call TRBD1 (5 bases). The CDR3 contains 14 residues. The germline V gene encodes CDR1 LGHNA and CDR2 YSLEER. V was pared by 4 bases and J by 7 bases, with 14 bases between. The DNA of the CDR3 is TGCGCCAGCAGCCCAGGGCCCTCAATCCAGCCCCAGCATTTT. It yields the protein CASSPGPSIQPQHF.

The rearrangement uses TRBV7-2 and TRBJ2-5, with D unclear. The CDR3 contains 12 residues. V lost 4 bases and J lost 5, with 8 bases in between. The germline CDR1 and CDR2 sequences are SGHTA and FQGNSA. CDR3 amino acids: CASSSNRETQYF. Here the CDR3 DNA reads TGTGCCAGCAGCTCGAATCGGGAGACCCAGTACTTC.

This chain's CDR3 is CASSLQGSSGNTIYF. In nucleotides, the CDR3 is TGTGCCAGCAGCCTTCAGGGTAGCTCTGGAAACACCATATATTTT. The V and J genes are TRBV7-6 and TRBJ1-3; D is perhaps TRBD1 (5 bases). V was cut by 5 bases and J by 0 bases, with 11 bases left in between. Germline assignment: CDR1 SGHVS and CDR2 FNYEAQ. The CDR3 has 15 residues. The complete variable domain, with remaining parts taken from reference TRBV7-6 and TRBJ1-3, reads GAGVSQSPRYKVTKRGQDVALRCDPISGHVSLYWYRQALGQGPEFLTYFNYEAQQDKSGLPNDRFSAERPEGSISTLTIQRTEQRDSAMYRCASSLQGSSGNTIYFGEGSWLTVV.

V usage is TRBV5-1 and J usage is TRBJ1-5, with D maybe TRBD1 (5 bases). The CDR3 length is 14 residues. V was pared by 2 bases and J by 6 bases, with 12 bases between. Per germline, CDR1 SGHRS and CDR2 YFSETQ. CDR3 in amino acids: CASSFGGEGQPQHF. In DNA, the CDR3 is TGCGCCAGCAGCTTTGGGGGGGAGGGTCAGCCCCAGCATTTT.

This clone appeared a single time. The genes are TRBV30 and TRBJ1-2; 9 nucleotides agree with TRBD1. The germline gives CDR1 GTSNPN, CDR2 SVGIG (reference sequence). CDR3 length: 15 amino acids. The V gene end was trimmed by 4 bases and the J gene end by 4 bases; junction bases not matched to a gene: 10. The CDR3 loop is CAWTAGQGMTYGYTF. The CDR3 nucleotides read TGTGCCTGGACCGCGGGACAGGGAATGACCTATGGCTACACCTTC.

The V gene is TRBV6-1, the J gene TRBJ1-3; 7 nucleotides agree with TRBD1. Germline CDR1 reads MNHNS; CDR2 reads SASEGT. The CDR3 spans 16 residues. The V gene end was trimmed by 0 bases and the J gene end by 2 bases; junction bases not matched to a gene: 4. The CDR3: CASSEAGTATGNTIYF. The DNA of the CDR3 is TGTGCCAGCAGTGAAGCGGGGACAGCAACTGGAAACACCATATATTTT.

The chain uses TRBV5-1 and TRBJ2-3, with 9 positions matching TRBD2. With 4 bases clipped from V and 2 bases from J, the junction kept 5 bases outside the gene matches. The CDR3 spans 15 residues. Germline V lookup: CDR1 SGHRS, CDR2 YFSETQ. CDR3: CASSLAGLPTDTQYF. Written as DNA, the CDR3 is TGCGCCAGCAGCCTAGCGGGACTCCCCACAGATACGCAGTATTTT.

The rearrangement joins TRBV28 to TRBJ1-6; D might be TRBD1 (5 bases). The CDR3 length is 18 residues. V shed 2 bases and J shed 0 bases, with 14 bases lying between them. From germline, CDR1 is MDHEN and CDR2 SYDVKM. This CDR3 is CASSLLYGGSSYNSPLHF. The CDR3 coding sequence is TGTGCCAGCAGTTTACTCTACGGGGGGAGCTCCTATAATTCACCCCTCCACTTT.

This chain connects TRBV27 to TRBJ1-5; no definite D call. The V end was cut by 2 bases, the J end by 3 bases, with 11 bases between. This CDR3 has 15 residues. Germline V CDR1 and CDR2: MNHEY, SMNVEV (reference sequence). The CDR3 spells CASSLGYSFNQPQHF. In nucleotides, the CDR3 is TGTGCCAGCAGTTTAGGATACAGCTTCAATCAGCCCCAGCATTTT.